A single sample is the source of the 26 T cell receptor beta chains below, sequenced in a study of spatial heterogeneity in lung cancer. Study results and caveats: In tumors, expanded intratumoral alpha and beta TCR counts tracked mutation counts.

The time point is: sample taken at primary tumor resection. TCRdb recomputed calls from the 5' RACE reads with MiXCR, one row per CDR3 protein. The top ten clones hold around 13% of a sample with roughly 3,000 distinct CDR3 sequences, 17% of them seen once. These receptors have no known antigen. Sample: lung tumor tissue, taken at surgery. The origin of the receptors is a male donor with early-stage non-small cell lung cancer.

This clonotype was found many times. With the library built for alpha chains, this beta chain is off target and its frequency is not meaningful. CDR3 sequence: CASRGTGSSSPLHF. CDR3 bases: TGTGCCAGCAGGGGTACGGGCTCGAGCTCACCCCTCCACTTT. This chain links TRBV9 with TRBJ1-6; D ambiguous. This CDR3 region has 14 residues. V was pared by 5 bases and J by 10 bases, with 16 bases between. Germline CDR1 is SGDLS and CDR2 is YYNGEE. Variable domain in full (rest from reference TRBV9 and TRBJ1-6): DSGVTQTPKHLITATGQRVTLRCSPRSGDLSVYWYQQSLDQGLQFLIQYYNGEERAKGNILERFSAQQFPDLHSELNLSSLELGDSALYFCASRGTGSSSPLHFGNGTRLTVT.

This clonotype was detected only once. This beta chain is off target for a library built for alpha chains, so its abundance means little. The rearrangement uses TRBV2 and TRBJ2-3, with D hard to call. The CDR3 runs 10 residues. Per germline, CDR1 SNHLY and CDR2 FYNNEI. The CDR3 loop is CAVGTDTQYF. The CDR3 DNA reads as TGTGCGGTGGGCACAGATACGCAGTATTTT. Variable domain in full (rest from reference TRBV2 and TRBJ2-3): EPEVTQTPSHQVTQMGQEVILRCVPISNHLYFYWYRQILGQKVEFLVSFYNNEISEKSEIFDDQFSVERPDGSNFTLKIRSTKLEDSAMYFCAVGTDTQYFGPGTRLTVL.

This clonotype was recorded many times. A library prepared for alpha chains yielded this beta chain as an off-target read; its size is of little meaning. The chain joins TRBV20-1 to TRBJ2-7; 10 nucleotides line up with TRBD2. J was trimmed by 4 bases and V by 0 bases; bases with no gene match: 6. The CDR3 runs to 15 residues. Germline loops: CDR1 DFQATT, CDR2 SNEGSKA (reference sequence). CDR3: CSARDRLAGEYEQYF. The CDR3 DNA follows: TGCAGTGCTAGAGATCGTCTAGCGGGAGAGTACGAGCAGTACTTC.

Relative to its sample, this clonotype is medium-sized. This beta chain is a stray read from a library made for alpha chains; its abundance is not meaningful. The chain uses TRBV20-1 and TRBJ2-1, with D perhaps being TRBD1 or TRBD2 (8 bases each). V was shortened by 2 bases and J by 4 bases, with 18 bases between the two germline ends. CDR1 and CDR2 (germline): DFQATT, SNEGSKA (reference sequence). The CDR3 contains 16 residues. The CDR3 sequence is CSARLGGGQEYNEQFF. CDR3 bases: TGCAGTGCTAGACTCGGGGGGGGACAGGAGTACAATGAGCAGTTCTTC.

Sample share makes this clonotype medium-sized. Within a library made for alpha chains, this beta chain is off target, and its count is uninformative. The chain carries TRBV6-5 and TRBJ1-6; D is unclear. The CDR3 is 14 residues long. With 6 bases removed from V and 9 bases from J, the gap between germline ends came to 15 bases. CDR1 is MNHEY and CDR2 is SVGAGI in the germline V gene. In nucleotides, the CDR3 is TGTGCCAGCAGCCGGGTCAGAGAAGGTTCACCCCTCCACTTT. Residues: CASSRVREGSPLHF.

Comments on this clonotype: The library was built for alpha chains, so this beta chain is an off-target read and its size means little. The chain links TRBV12-3 or TRBV12-4 to TRBJ2-5, with TRBD2 matching over 11 bases. J lost 2 bases, V lost 6 bases, and 5 bases had no gene match. CDR3 length equals 15 residues. Here the CDR3 DNA reads TGTGCCAGCAGAACGACTAGCGGGGCACAAGAGACCCAGTACTTC. Translating it yields CASRTTSGAQETQYF.

In the case of this clonotype: Found in a library prepared for alpha chains, this beta chain is an off-target read, and its abundance has little meaning. The CDR3, as DNA: TGCAGCGTACCACTAGCGGGGGGCACAGATACGCAGTATTTT. The encoded protein is CSVPLAGGTDTQYF. The chain carries TRBV29-1 and TRBJ2-3, with 11 bases lining up with TRBD2. CDR3 length: 14 amino acids. Germline-derived CDR1 and CDR2 are SQVTM and ANQGSEA. After removal of 6 bases from V and 1 base from J, the junction contained 3 bases not matched to a gene.

This clonotype has more than one count but fewer than ten. The library was built for alpha chains, so this beta chain is an off-target read and its size means little. The chain joins TRBV21-1 to TRBJ1-5; the D call of TRBD1 is as the table states it, not checked on the DNA. TRBV21-1 is annotated as a pseudogene. This CDR3 is 13 amino acids long. The CDR3: CASSKRWDQPQHF. Written as DNA, the CDR3 is TGTGCCAGCAGCAAACGCTGGGACCAGCCCCAGCATTTT.

As regards this clonotype: This beta chain represents an off-target read in a library built for alpha chains; its size is of limited meaning. V gene TRBV7-2 combines with J gene TRBJ1-3; 8 positions agree with TRBD1. Trimming at V came to 4 bases and at J to 0 bases, leaving 5 bases not matched to a gene. CDR1 SGHTA and CDR2 FQGNSA come from the germline V gene. The CDR3 has 16 residues. The CDR3 spells CASSSAGQGSGNTIYF. In DNA, the CDR3 is TGTGCCAGCAGCTCCGCCGGACAGGGCTCTGGAAACACCATATATTTT.

This clonotype was seen ten or more times. This beta chain is an off-target read within a library intended for alpha chains, so its frequency means little. The V call is TRBV5-6, the J call TRBJ2-3; tentatively, D is TRBD1 (6 bases). The CDR3 is made up of 14 amino acids. Germline values: CDR1 SGHDT, CDR2 YYEEEE. Trimming took off 4 bases at V and 0 bases at J, with 9 bases between the two ends. The CDR3 sequence: CASSLDSSTDTQYF. Here the CDR3 DNA reads TGTGCCAGCAGCCTGGACAGCAGCACAGATACGCAGTATTTT.

As regards this clonotype: This beta chain lies outside the target of a library built for alpha chains; its clone size means little. This rearrangement joins TRBV30 to TRBJ2-1, with D unclear. Germline CDR1 GTSNPN, CDR2 SVGIG (reference sequence). This CDR3 is built from 12 residues. The V end was cut by 1 base, the J end by 9 bases, with 10 bases between. The CDR3 DNA is TGTGCCTGGAGTGACCCCCCCGCTGAGCAGTTCTTC. This encodes CAWSDPPAEQFF.

This clonotype was found many times. This beta chain is an off-target read within a library intended for alpha chains, so its frequency means little. CDR3 in amino acids: CASSESEEEFF. For the CDR3, the DNA is TGTGCCAGCAGTGAGTCAGAGGAGGAGTTCTTC. The chain combines TRBV2 with TRBJ2-1; a possible D gene is TRBD2 (5 bases). V was trimmed by 3 bases and J by 14 bases, leaving 11 bases between them. The germline gives CDR1 SNHLY, CDR2 FYNNEI. CDR3 length equals 11 residues. Looking up the rest from reference TRBV2 and TRBJ2-1 gives the full variable domain: EPEVTQTPSHQVTQMGQEVILRCVPISNHLYFYWYRQILGQKVEFLVSFYNNEISEKSEIFDDQFSVERPDGSNFTLKIRSTKLEDSAMYFCASSESEEEFFGPGTRLTVL.

Judged by abundance, this clonotype is medium-sized (0.01 to 0.1%). Since the library was made to target alpha chains, this beta chain is a stray read and its abundance is not meaningful. The V call is TRBV3-1, the J call TRBJ1-4, with D unresolved. The V gene lost 3 bases and the J gene lost 8 bases, with 13 bases spanning the gap. This CDR3 spans 14 amino acids. Germline lookup yields CDR1 LGHDT and CDR2 YNNKEL (reference sequence). The DNA of the CDR3 is TGTGCCAGCAGCCAGGGCAACGTAGGGGAAAAACTGTTTTTT. It translates to CASSQGNVGEKLFF.

Judged by abundance, this clonotype is medium-sized. The size of this beta chain means little, since it is a stray read in a library made for alpha chains. V gene TRBV5-8 combines with J gene TRBJ1-2; D gene uncertain. The V gene lost 0 bases and the J gene lost 3 bases, with 3 bases spanning the gap. Per the germline V gene, CDR1 is SGHTS and CDR2 is YDEGEE. The CDR3 contains 12 residues. The CDR3 coding sequence is TGTGCCAGCAGCTTGGCCGACTATGGCTACACCTTC. It yields the protein CASSLADYGYTF.

By sample fraction, this clonotype is large. A library prepared for alpha chains yielded this beta chain as an off-target read; its size is of little meaning. This chain connects TRBV12-3 or TRBV12-4 to TRBJ2-1; possible D gene TRBD2, 5 bases. This CDR3 spans 13 amino acids. Trimming cost V 9 bases and J 6 bases, with 15 bases left between them. In DNA, the CDR3 is TGTGCCAGTACCGGGGAAGCTGGCAATGAGCAGTTCTTC. Translating gives CASTGEAGNEQFF.

Worth noting for this clonotype: Because the library targeted alpha chains, this beta chain is an off-target read whose size means little. Written as DNA, the CDR3 is TGTGCCAGCAGCTTAGACGATTCACCCCTCCACTTT. It specifies CASSLDDSPLHF. V usage is TRBV7-2 and J usage is TRBJ1-6; no clear D gene. This CDR3 contains 12 residues. Germline V gene lookup returns CDR1 SGHTA and CDR2 FQGNSA. V was shortened by 1 base and J by 8 bases, with 3 bases between the two germline ends.

On this clonotype itself: This beta chain turned up in a library designed for alpha chains; as an off-target read, its abundance says little. The CDR3 sequence is CASLSTRKNTIYF. The CDR3, as DNA: TGTGCCAGCCTTAGTACTAGAAAAAACACCATATATTTT. The chain employs TRBV7-9 and TRBJ1-3; D is undetermined. Trimming took off 8 bases at V and 6 bases at J, with 14 bases between the two ends. Germline CDR1 is SEHNR and CDR2 is FQNEAQ (reference sequence). This CDR3 is built from 13 residues.

Points on this clonotype: One junction end disagrees with the germline gene, perhaps due to a read error. This beta chain is off target for a library built for alpha chains, so its abundance means little. This chain joins TRBV7-7 and TRBJ2-5; a weak D match, TRBD1 (5 bases). The CDR3 is 14 residues long. Germline V gene data show CDR1 as SSHAT and CDR2 as FNYEAQ (reference sequence). The CDR3 loop is CASSPGSWGETQYF. The CDR3 bases are TGTGCTAGCAGCCCAGGATCCTGGGGCGAGACCCAGTACTTC.

Relative to its sample, this clonotype is medium-sized. This beta chain is an unintended read in a library built for alpha chains; its size means little. The chain carries TRBV5-1 and TRBJ2-1, with D perhaps TRBD1 (6 bases). The V end was cut by 2 bases, the J end by 7 bases, with 7 bases between. The V gene's germline CDR1 is SGHRS and CDR2 YFSETQ. There are 12 residues in the CDR3. This chain's CDR3 is CASSFQGNEQFF. The CDR3 DNA reads TGCGCCAGCAGCTTCCAGGGGAATGAGCAGTTCTTC.

This clonotype was detected only a few times. Being off target in a library aimed at alpha chains, this beta chain has a size of little meaning. This chain links TRBV5-8 with TRBJ2-7, with 9 bases aligning to TRBD1. The CDR3 loop spans 14 amino acids. The V gene end was trimmed by 4 bases and the J gene end by 0 bases; junction bases not matched to a gene: 2. Germline V gives CDR1 SGHTS, CDR2 YDEGEE. CDR3 amino acids: CASSPTGGSYEQYF. In DNA, the CDR3 is TGTGCCAGCAGCCCGACAGGGGGCTCCTACGAGCAGTACTTC.

At least ten counts were recorded for this clonotype. This beta chain slipped into a library made for alpha chains as a stray read, so its size is not meaningful. The J gene is TRBJ1-4, the V gene TRBV10-1, with TRBD1 as a possible D gene (6 bases). Trimming stripped 6 bases from V and 8 bases from J, with 16 bases between. Germline-derived CDR1 and CDR2 are WNHNN and SYGVQD (reference sequence). The CDR3 runs to 14 residues. This CDR3 is CASRMTGGGEKLFF. Written as DNA, the CDR3 is TGCGCCAGCAGGATGACAGGCGGTGGGGAAAAACTGTTTTTT.

This clonotype qualifies as medium-sized. The library was designed around alpha chains, so this beta chain is a stray read whose abundance carries little weight. The chain couples TRBV14 to TRBJ2-5; weak D call: TRBD1 (6 bases). This CDR3 comprises 13 residues. In germline, CDR1 is SGHDN, CDR2 FVKESK. The V end lost 4 bases, the J end lost 4 bases, and 10 bases lay between the germline ends. CDR3 sequence: CASSPEQGETQYF. Written as DNA, the CDR3 is TGTGCCAGCAGCCCAGAACAGGGAGAGACCCAGTACTTC.

This clonotype was observed at least ten times. Since the library was made to target alpha chains, this beta chain is a stray read and its abundance is not meaningful. The chain carries TRBV20-1 and TRBJ2-7, with a weak D call TRBD2 (6 bases). The CDR3 loop spans 13 amino acids. CDR1 DFQATT and CDR2 SNEGSKA come from the germline V gene (reference sequence). V gave up 3 bases and J gave up 2 bases, with 11 bases separating them. This CDR3 is CSASGAGTYEQYF. DNA for the CDR3: TGCAGTGCTAGTGGCGCGGGGACCTACGAGCAGTACTTC.

This clonotype has at least ten counts. In a library made to pick up alpha chains, this beta chain is a stray read with a size that means little. The V gene is TRBV11-2, the J gene TRBJ2-1; possibly TRBD2 for D (6 bases). The V end lost 5 bases, the J end lost 5 bases, and 16 bases lay between the germline ends. This CDR3 is built from 15 residues. Germline V gives CDR1 SGHAT, CDR2 FQNNGV. CDR3 nucleotides: TGTGCCAGCAGCCCATACGCGGGGCGCCACAATGAGCAGTTCTTC. Translating it yields CASSPYAGRHNEQFF.

This clonotype was recorded at least ten times. The size of this beta chain means little, since it is a stray read in a library made for alpha chains. J is TRBJ2-5 and V is TRBV5-1; TRBD1 agrees at 10 bases. V trimming: 7 bases; J trimming: 2 bases; junction bases outside the gene matches: 11. The length of the CDR3 is 16 residues. The germline V gene encodes CDR1 SGHRS and CDR2 YFSETQ. CDR3 bases: TGCGCCAGCCGAACCCGGACAGGGGGTTATCAAGAGACCCAGTACTTC. Translation gives CASRTRTGGYQETQYF.

By sample fraction, this clonotype is medium-sized. This beta chain represents an off-target read in a library built for alpha chains; its size is of limited meaning. V gene TRBV4-3 combines with J gene TRBJ2-7, with D uncertain. The length of the CDR3 is 14 residues. V gave up 5 bases and J gave up 5 bases, with 16 bases separating them. From germline, CDR1 is LGHNA and CDR2 YSLEER. The CDR3 sequence is CASSLAASGDEQYF. The CDR3 coding sequence is TGCGCCAGCAGCTTAGCAGCATCGGGCGACGAGCAGTACTTC.